Each of the 28 T cell receptor beta chains below was sequenced from the same sample in a study of T cell changes during pregnancy in multiple sclerosis. TCRdb's copy holds only in-frame clones and misses some; the assay was immunoSEQ multiplex PCR. The table has roughly 26,000 clones, roughly nine tenths seen once; the top ten hold roughly 17%. The sequencing here drew on CD8+ T cells from peripheral blood mononuclear cells, taken in the second trimester of pregnancy. These receptors all come from a female donor with multiple sclerosis, enrolled in a pregnancy study.

This chain uses TRBV10-3 with TRBJ1-4; D is uncertain. Per the germline V gene, CDR1 is ENHRY and CDR2 is SYGVKD. CDR3 length: 12 residues. V gave up 0 bases and J gave up 8 bases, with 4 bases separating them. The CDR3 loop reads CAISESGEKLFF. CDR3 DNA: TGTGCCATCAGTGAGTCGGGCGAAAAACTGTTTTTT.

This rearrangement joins TRBV6-5 to TRBJ2-2; 8 nucleotides agree with TRBD1. V was pared by 6 bases and J by 5 bases, with 5 bases of the junction left unmatched. CDR3 length equals 14 residues. The germline V gene encodes CDR1 MNHEY and CDR2 SVGAGI. This CDR3 is CASRRTGGTGELFF. The CDR3 region has the DNA TGTGCCAGCAGGCGTACAGGGGGGACCGGGGAGCTGTTTTTT.

The genes are TRBV7-3 and TRBJ1-5; no firm D call. V was pared by 3 bases and J by 6 bases, with 9 bases between. Germline V gives CDR1 SGHTA, CDR2 FQGTGA. This CDR3 comprises 13 residues. Written as DNA, the CDR3 is TGTGCCAGCAGCTTCGGGGTAGGTCAGCCCCAGCATTTT. It yields the protein CASSFGVGQPQHF.

The rearrangement joins TRBV27 to TRBJ1-5; D unresolved. The germline V and J ends were trimmed by 6 bases and 1 base, with 10 bases remaining between them. CDR3 size: 14 residues. Germline V CDR1 and CDR2: MNHEY, SMNVEV (reference sequence). The CDR3, as DNA: TGTGCCAGCAGCACTATGAGAAGCAATCAGCCCCAGCATTTT. Its protein is CASSTMRSNQPQHF.

This clone qualifies as medium-sized. The V call is TRBV5-5, the J call TRBJ2-3, with D possibly being TRBD2 (6 bases). From germline, CDR1 is SGHKS and CDR2 YYEKEE (reference sequence). CDR3 size: 14 residues. V was trimmed by 4 bases and J by 0 bases, leaving 9 bases between them. The CDR3 DNA follows: TGTGCCAGCAGCCCGGGGGACAGCACAGATACGCAGTATTTT. Translating gives CASSPGDSTDTQYF.

J is TRBJ1-5 and V is TRBV7-9, with D perhaps matching TRBD1 (6 bases). V was clipped by 5 bases and J by 5 bases, with 10 bases between them. Germline CDR1 is SEHNR and CDR2 is FQNEAQ (reference sequence). This CDR3 is 13 amino acids long. The CDR3 sequence: CASSGGADQPQHF. DNA of the CDR3: TGTGCCAGCAGCGGGGGGGCTGATCAGCCCCAGCATTTT. Together with reference TRBV7-9 and TRBJ1-5, the CDR3 gives the full variable domain: DTGVSQNPRHKITKRGQNVTFRCDPISEHNRLYWYRQTLGQGPEFLTYFQNEAQLEKSRLLSDRFSAERPKGSFSTLEIQRTEQGDSAMYLCASSGGADQPQHFGDGTRLSIL.

The rearrangement uses TRBV27 and TRBJ2-1; TRBD2 matches 8 bases. V gave up 6 bases and J gave up 8 bases; unmatched junction bases: 3. Germline CDR1 and CDR2: MNHEY and SMNVEV (reference sequence). This CDR3 region has 12 residues. CDR3 residues: CASSGRVDEQFF. CDR3 nucleotides: TGTGCCAGCAGCGGGAGGGTGGATGAGCAGTTCTTC.

CDR3 amino acids: CASSLILNRNTEAFF. The CDR3 coding sequence is TGTGCCAGCAGTTTAATCCTCAACAGAAACACTGAAGCTTTCTTT. This chain uses TRBV28 with TRBJ1-1; D remains ambiguous. The germline V gene encodes CDR1 MDHEN and CDR2 SYDVKM. This CDR3 contains 15 residues. Between the trimmed V and J ends, which lost 2 bases and 2 bases, there was a span of 12 bases.

The chain uses TRBV5-6 and TRBJ2-7, with 7 bases lining up with TRBD2. Trimming removed 3 bases from V and 7 bases from J; junction bases left unmatched: 13. This CDR3 is 15 amino acids long. The germline V gene has CDR1 SGHDT and CDR2 YYEEEE. CDR3 amino acids: CASSSMTSLMREQYF. CDR3 nucleotide sequence: TGTGCCAGCAGCTCTATGACTAGCCTAATGAGGGAGCAGTACTTC.

This clone was detected once. V usage is TRBV6-1 and J usage is TRBJ2-5; 8 bases are shared with TRBD2. CDR3 length: 15 residues. With V trimmed by 5 bases and J by 5 bases, 10 bases remained unmatched. Germline CDR1 MNHNS, CDR2 SASEGT. Here the CDR3 reads CASSPQTTGGETQYF. The CDR3 DNA reads as TGTGCCAGCAGTCCTCAAACGACGGGGGGGGAGACCCAGTACTTC.

This clone was seen just once. The rearrangement links TRBV2 to TRBJ2-5; 7 bases are shared with TRBD2. Germline V lookup: CDR1 SNHLY, CDR2 FYNNEI. This CDR3 spans 16 amino acids. Trimming cost V 2 bases and J 1 base; bases outside gene matches: 7. The CDR3 reads CASSEPLAAAQETQYF. CDR3 nucleotides: TGTGCCAGCAGTGAACCCCTAGCGGCTGCCCAAGAGACCCAGTACTTC.

The CDR3 DNA is TGTGCCAGCAGCACCACAGGGACCGAGCAGTACTTC. It yields the protein CASSTTGTEQYF. The gene calls are TRBV11-3 and TRBJ2-7; possibly TRBD1 for D (6 bases). CDR3 length: 12 amino acids. Trimming cost V 5 bases and J 6 bases, with 11 bases left between them. CDR1 and CDR2 from the germline V gene are SGHNT and YENEEA.

The chain couples TRBV27 to TRBJ2-7, with D possibly being TRBD2 (5 bases). Trimming took 2 bases from V and 5 from J, leaving 16 bases between them. This CDR3 spans 15 amino acids. Germline loops: CDR1 MNHEY, CDR2 SMNVEV (reference sequence). CDR3: CASSLVGLRVHEQYF. The DNA of the CDR3 is TGTGCCAGCAGTTTAGTGGGGTTGAGGGTCCACGAGCAGTACTTC.

The chain carries TRBV6-5 and TRBJ2-1; D perhaps matches TRBD1 (6 bases). V lost 4 bases to trimming and J lost 4 bases, with 14 bases between them. The length of the CDR3 is 15 residues. Germline V gene sequence: CDR1 MNHEY, CDR2 SVGAGI. Here the CDR3 reads CASSSTGTSYNEQFF. CDR3 DNA: TGTGCCAGCAGTTCGACAGGAACTAGTTACAATGAGCAGTTCTTC.

The chain combines TRBV21-1 with TRBJ2-1; no check of the table's D call, TRBD2, against the DNA was made. TRBV21-1 represents a pseudogene. CDR3 length: 15 residues. The CDR3, as DNA: TGTGCCAGCAGCAATAAAGGACTAGCGGCCAATGAGCAGTTCTTC. Protein sequence: CASSNKGLAANEQFF.

Of note for this clone: At one of its ends the junction is not consistent with the germline gene, which may arise from a read error. V and J are TRBV7-2 and TRBJ2-3; 12 nucleotides align to TRBD2. Germline-derived CDR1 and CDR2 are SGHTA and FQGNSA. The CDR3 contains 16 residues. The chain's CDR3 is CASTLTSGRRADTQYF. CDR3 DNA sequence: TGTGCCAGCACCTTAACTAGCGGGAGGAGGGCAGATACGCAGTATTTT.

The CDR3 loop is CASSQLTGGVEAFF. The CDR3 region has the DNA TGCGCCAGCAGCCAACTAACAGGGGGCGTTGAAGCTTTCTTT. This chain links TRBV4-1 with TRBJ1-1; TRBD1 matches at 9 bases. CDR3 length: 14 amino acids. Germline V gene lookup returns CDR1 MGHRA and CDR2 YSYEKL. V was clipped by 2 bases and J by 7 bases; unmatched bases: 5.

The CDR3, as DNA: TGCAGCGGGGGGGGACAGGGGCCAGACGAGCAGTACTTC. Translated, it gives CSGGGQGPDEQYF. The genes are TRBV29-1 and TRBJ2-7, with 10 nucleotides matching TRBD1. Germline CDR1 SQVTM, CDR2 ANQGSEA. Trimming cost V 7 bases and J 5 bases; bases outside gene matches: 8. The CDR3 has 13 amino acids.

The rearrangement links TRBV28 to TRBJ2-3; TRBD2 matches 11 bases. V dropped 6 bases and J dropped 5; count of bases not matched to a gene: 4. The CDR3 contains 14 residues. Looked up from germline, CDR1 is MDHEN and CDR2 is SYDVKM. CDR3 nucleotide sequence: TGTGCCAGCAGGCTAGCGGGAGGCCGAGATACGCAGTATTTT. Translation: CASRLAGGRDTQYF.

This rearrangement joins TRBV19 to TRBJ2-2; unclear D gene. V was pared by 6 bases and J by 0 bases, with 11 bases between. CDR1 and CDR2 from the germline V gene are LNHDA and SQIVND (reference sequence). The CDR3 spans 15 residues. DNA of the CDR3: TGTGCCAGTAGCCAGGTTGCGTCGAACACCGGGGAGCTGTTTTTT. Its protein is CASSQVASNTGELFF.

The CDR3 nucleotides read TGTGCCAGCAGTTTGGGCCTGATGAACACTGAAGCTTTCTTT. Protein sequence: CASSLGLMNTEAFF. The rearrangement links TRBV28 to TRBJ1-1; D unresolved. The length of the CDR3 is 14 residues. V was pared by 3 bases and J by 0 bases, with 8 bases between. Per the germline V gene, CDR1 is MDHEN and CDR2 is SYDVKM.

This clone has just one count. The V gene is TRBV7-1, the J gene TRBJ2-1; weak D call: TRBD2 (6 bases). TRBV7-1 is an ORF for which the function is uncertain. The ends were cut back, 1 base at V and 3 bases at J, with 34 bases in the middle. The CDR3 loop spans 23 amino acids. CDR3 in amino acids: CASSSDRRSALGRPGLLYNEQFF. Here the CDR3 DNA reads TGTGCCAGCAGCTCAGATAGGAGGAGCGCGCTGGGACGGCCGGGACTCCTCTACAATGAGCAGTTCTTC.

The V and J genes are TRBV6-6 and TRBJ2-7; no firm D call. Germline V gives CDR1 MNHNY, CDR2 SVGAGI (reference sequence). V was pared by 2 bases and J by 3 bases, with 5 bases between. The CDR3 sequence is 12 residues long. CDR3 loop: CASSYVSYEQYF. CDR3 in DNA: TGTGCCAGCAGTTACGTCAGCTACGAGCAGTACTTC.

The chain employs TRBV28 and TRBJ1-2, with 12 positions matching TRBD1. Germline CDR1 MDHEN, CDR2 SYDVKM. After removal of 6 bases from V and 3 bases from J, the junction contained 8 bases not matched to a gene. The CDR3 covers 16 residues. CDR3 residues: CASRGGQGATYYGYTF. In nucleotides, the CDR3 is TGTGCCAGCAGGGGGGGACAGGGGGCAACCTACTATGGCTACACCTTC.

The chain couples TRBV30 to TRBJ1-2; perhaps TRBD1 as D (6 bases). The CDR3 spans 11 residues. V was pared by 7 bases and J by 7 bases, with 13 bases between. Germline V CDR1 and CDR2: GTSNPN, SVGIG (reference sequence). CDR3 region: CAFTRGFGYTF. The CDR3 region has the DNA TGTGCCTTCACCAGGGGATTTGGCTACACCTTC. Using reference TRBV30 and TRBJ1-2 for the parts outside the CDR3, the full variable domain is SQTIHQWPATLVQPVGSPLSLECTVEGTSNPNLYWYRQAAGRGLQLLFYSVGIGQISSEVPQNLSASRPQDRQFILSSKKLLLSDSGFYLCAFTRGFGYTFGSGTRLTVV.

The J gene is TRBJ2-1, the V gene TRBV19; D uncertain. The CDR3 sequence is 15 residues long. Trimming took 3 bases from V and 10 from J, leaving 19 bases between them. Germline V lookup: CDR1 LNHDA, CDR2 SQIVND (reference sequence). This CDR3 is CASSIGTRGTGEQFF. The CDR3 DNA follows: TGTGCCAGTAGTATTGGTACTCGCGGAACCGGCGAGCAGTTCTTC.

The V call is TRBV28, the J call TRBJ2-1, with a possible D match to TRBD2 (5 bases). The germline gives CDR1 MDHEN, CDR2 SYDVKM. V lost 4 bases and J lost 5, with 9 bases in between. The CDR3 runs 13 residues. This CDR3 is CASSWTRNNEQFF. As DNA, the CDR3 is TGTGCCAGCAGTTGGACTCGGAACAATGAGCAGTTCTTC.

The CDR3 sequence: CASSQAHQGEDEQYF. In DNA, the CDR3 is TGTGCCAGCAGCCAAGCTCACCAGGGGGAGGATGAGCAGTACTTC. The V gene is TRBV4-2, the J gene TRBJ2-7; TRBD1 might be the D (7 bases). The V gene's germline CDR1 is LGHNA and CDR2 YNFKEQ. Trimming took off 1 base at V and 7 bases at J, with 17 bases between the two ends. The CDR3 loop spans 15 amino acids.